The T cell receptor beta chain described here comes from a study of T cell repertoires in cytomegalovirus infection. Study-wide context: Through public TCR beta signatures, both CMV infection and matching HLA type were indicated.

TCRdb used MiXCR to reprocess the reads, holding one entry per CDR3 protein. The table includes hundreds of thousands of distinct CDR3 sequences, approximately 30% detected once. The CDR3 is 13 amino acids. V was cut by 8 bases and J by 5 bases, with 12 bases left in between. The sample holds many counts of this clonotype. No antigen is known for it. Study-wide findings and caveats: The ex vivo response was dominated by HLA-C-restricted CMV-specific TCR beta clonotypes.

V is TRBV12-3 or TRBV12-4 and J is TRBJ2-2; TRBD1 might be the D (6 bases). This material consisted of cultured CD8+ T cells from PBMCs, taken from culture after CMV antigen stimulation. The clonotype was recovered from a human donor in good health (CMV status not recorded). Some clones in this sample may be carry-over from other donors' samples. The CDR3 nucleotides read TGTGCCAGCGAAGGACAGAAAACCGGGGAGCTGTTTTTT. Protein: CASEGQKTGELFF.